The next 25 T cell receptor beta chains were all read from a single sample in a study of blood T cells in healthy people across ages. A sample-barcoded 5' primer and a J-beta primer mix were used in a second PCR of roughly 7 to 12 cycles. TCRdb reanalysed the 5' RACE reads using MiXCR and keeps one entry per CDR3 protein. Of 850,000 to 950,000 distinct CDR3 sequences in the sample, under 35% are singletons; the top ten hold 17%. Sequencing was done on a sample of blood. The receptors originated from a woman of 80 years or more in good health.

This clonotype was seen a few times. The rearrangement joins TRBV5-1 to TRBJ1-1; D perhaps matches TRBD1 (6 bases). V was clipped by 0 bases and J by 0 bases, with 9 bases between them. The CDR3 length is 15 residues. Germline V gives CDR1 SGHRS, CDR2 YFSETQ. Written as DNA, the CDR3 is TGCGCCAGCAGCTTGGAGGGGGAGATGAACACTGAAGCTTTCTTT. Its translation: CASSLEGEMNTEAFF.

The sample holds many counts of this clonotype. V usage is TRBV4-3 and J usage is TRBJ2-5, with D unresolved. In germline, CDR1 is LGHNA, CDR2 YSLEER. The CDR3 length is 15 residues. The V end lost 0 bases, the J end lost 2 bases, and 10 bases lay between the germline ends. The chain's CDR3 is CASSQDRQNQETQYF. As DNA, the CDR3 is TGCGCCAGCAGCCAAGATCGCCAGAATCAAGAGACCCAGTACTTC.

This clonotype was detected many times. The chain couples TRBV7-9 to TRBJ1-2; TRBD1 is a possible D gene (6 bases). The CDR3 covers 13 residues. V dropped 4 bases and J dropped 4 bases, with 10 bases sitting between them. In germline, CDR1 is SEHNR, CDR2 FQNEAQ (reference sequence). This CDR3 is CASSSEQGYGYTF. CDR3 nucleotide sequence: TGTGCCAGCAGCTCTGAACAGGGCTATGGCTACACCTTC.

This clonotype was picked up many times. The chain links TRBV7-9 to TRBJ2-3; TRBD2 agrees at 8 bases. The CDR3 runs to 16 residues. Looked up from germline, CDR1 is SEHNR and CDR2 is FQNEAQ (reference sequence). The trim removed 7 bases at V and 0 bases at J, leaving 9 bases unmatched. The CDR3 here is CASIRGGKSSTDTQYF. CDR3 in DNA: TGTGCCAGCATCCGGGGGGGGAAGTCTAGCACAGATACGCAGTATTTT.

This chain uses TRBV9 with TRBJ2-3; TRBD2 aligns across 9 bases. The CDR3 length is 15 residues. V shed 2 bases, J shed 7 bases, and the junction held 8 bases outside the gene matches. CDR1 is SGDLS, CDR2 YYNGEE, per germline. CDR3 bases: TGTGCCAGCAGCGTCTCCTGGGCGGGGGGGAATACGCAGTATTTT. This codes for CASSVSWAGGNTQYF.

The chain has TRBV5-6 and TRBJ2-4; the D call may be TRBD1 or TRBD2 (5 bases each). TRBJ2-7 matches the DNA end more closely, so the J call is doubtful. Germline lookup yields CDR1 SGHDT and CDR2 YYEEEE. The CDR3 is 13 amino acids. In DNA form, the CDR3 reads TGTGCCAGCAGCGTGGGACCTTCCTACGAGCAGTACTTC. This translates into CASSVGPSYEQYF.

This chain joins TRBV28 and TRBJ1-2; TRBD1 matches at 11 bases. The germline CDR1 and CDR2 sequences are MDHEN and SYDVKM. The CDR3 runs to 15 residues. Germline trimming cut 11 bases from V and 7 bases from J; bases unmatched to any gene: 15. The CDR3 loop reads CAGTFSGQGVPGYTF. CDR3 sequence (DNA): TGTGCCGGCACCTTTTCGGGACAGGGGGTCCCTGGCTACACCTTC.

This chain joins TRBV6-1 and TRBJ1-5, with D unresolved. Germline CDR1 is MNHNS and CDR2 is SASEGT. The CDR3 loop spans 14 amino acids. V lost 1 base, J lost 2 bases, and 6 bases lay in between. In DNA form, the CDR3 reads TGTGCCAGCAGTGAAGGTCTTGGCAATCAGCCCCAGCATTTT. It yields the protein CASSEGLGNQPQHF.

This clonotype was seen ten or more times. The chain carries TRBV7-2 and TRBJ1-2; a weak D match, TRBD1 (6 bases). CDR3 length equals 12 residues. Trimming shortened V by 5 bases and J by 8 bases, and 12 bases separated the two germline ends. CDR1 and CDR2 (germline): SGHTA, FQGNSA. As DNA, the CDR3 is TGTGCCAGCAGCCGACAGGCACGCGGCTACACCTTC. This sequence encodes CASSRQARGYTF. The whole variable domain, filled in from reference TRBV7-2 and TRBJ1-2, reads GAGVSQSPSNKVTEKGKDVELRCDPISGHTALYWYRQSLGQGLEFLIYFQGNSAPDKSGLPSDRFSAERTGGSVSTLTIQRTQQEDSAVYLCASSRQARGYTFGSGTRLTVV.

This clonotype was detected a few times. The chain recombines TRBV20-1 with TRBJ1-1, with D uncertain. Trimming pared 2 bases from V and 1 base from J, leaving 11 bases between. CDR3 length: 14 residues. CDR1 is DFQATT, CDR2 SNEGSKA, per germline (reference sequence). The CDR3 nucleotides read TGCAGTGCTAGACGTAGGAGGTGGAACACTGAAGCTTTCTTT. Translating gives CSARRRRWNTEAFF.

V gene TRBV6-2 or TRBV6-3 combines with J gene TRBJ2-1; possibly TRBD2 for D (5 bases). The CDR3 extends over 12 amino acids. V was pared by 8 bases and J by 5 bases, with 10 bases between. Germline CDR1 MNHEY, CDR2 SVGEGT. CDR3 amino acids: CASGRWDNEQFF. The CDR3 DNA reads as TGTGCCAGCGGGAGATGGGACAATGAGCAGTTCTTC.

This clonotype came up a few times. The rearrangement links TRBV6-5 to TRBJ1-5, with D hard to call. The CDR3 covers 15 residues. V dropped 6 bases and J dropped 2 bases, with 14 bases sitting between them. Germline CDR1 and CDR2: MNHEY and SVGAGI. CDR3 nucleotides: TGTGCCAGCAGGCCTCGGGGAGCGGGCAATCAGCCCCAGCATTTT. Protein: CASRPRGAGNQPQHF.

This clonotype was seen a few times. The chain couples TRBV3-1 to TRBJ2-1; D gene uncertain. Trimming pared 2 bases from V and 3 bases from J, leaving 11 bases between. The germline CDR1 and CDR2 sequences are LGHDT and YNNKEL (reference sequence). This CDR3 is 15 amino acids long. The chain's CDR3 is CASSQRQGNYNEQFF. The CDR3 DNA reads as TGTGCCAGCAGCCAACGGCAAGGGAACTACAATGAGCAGTTCTTC.

Details on this clonotype: No conserved phenylalanine or tryptophan is present at the end of the CDR3, so a read error is the likely explanation. V and J are TRBV28 and TRBJ2-5, with a possible D match to TRBD1 (5 bases). The closer fit of TRBJ2-7 to the DNA end suggests the J call may be wrong. Per the germline V gene, CDR1 is MDHEN and CDR2 is SYDVKM. The CDR3 totals 12 residues. In nucleotides, the CDR3 is TGCGCCAGCAGGAGACAGAACTACGAGCAGTACCTC. It translates to CASRRQNYEQYL.

The chain couples TRBV5-5 to TRBJ2-7; 10 nucleotides agree with TRBD2. CDR1 and CDR2 (germline): SGHKS, YYEKEE (reference sequence). The V and J ends lost 3 bases and 6 bases, in that order; junction bases with no gene match: 9. This CDR3 region has 15 residues. The CDR3 region is CASSSPGLALSEQYF. The CDR3 DNA is TGTGCCAGCAGCTCACCGGGACTAGCGCTTTCCGAGCAGTACTTC. The full variable domain, with the rest looked up from reference TRBV5-5 and TRBJ2-7, is DAGVTQSPTHLIKTRGQQVTLRCSPISGHKSVSWYQQVLGQGPQFIFQYYEKEERGRGNFPDRFSARQFPNYSSELNVNALLLGDSALYLCASSSPGLALSEQYFGPGTRLTVT.

This clonotype was seen repeatedly, ten times or more. The J gene is TRBJ1-2, the V gene TRBV12-3 or TRBV12-4; possible D gene TRBD1, 5 bases. This CDR3 is built from 13 residues. V gave up 4 bases and J gave up 8 bases, with 14 bases separating them. The CDR3 reads CASSSPAGVGYTF. CDR3 coding DNA: TGTGCCAGCAGTTCCCCGGCGGGGGTCGGCTACACCTTC.

This clonotype was seen at least ten times. This rearrangement joins TRBV2 to TRBJ2-1, with D maybe TRBD2 (7 bases). Trimming pared 4 bases from V and 4 bases from J, leaving 14 bases between. CDR3 length: 15 amino acids. CDR1 SNHLY and CDR2 FYNNEI come from the germline V gene. In nucleotides, the CDR3 is TGTGCCAGCAGTGCCGCCGGGGGGCCATACAATGAGCAGTTCTTC. Its protein is CASSAAGGPYNEQFF.

This clonotype has ten or more counts. This sequence joins TRBV7-9 and TRBJ1-2; 7 bases are a match to TRBD1. V lost 4 bases to trimming and J lost 3 bases; unmatched junction nucleotides: 11. This CDR3 comprises 16 residues. Per germline, CDR1 SEHNR and CDR2 FQNEAQ (reference sequence). The CDR3 region is CASSYGQAPGYYGYTF. The CDR3 DNA is TGTGCCAGCAGCTACGGACAGGCCCCAGGTTACTATGGCTACACCTTC.

This chain joins TRBV7-9 and TRBJ1-1, with D possibly TRBD1 on 5 matching bases. Trimming left V 2 bases short and J 4 bases short, with 14 bases between. The CDR3 spans 15 residues. Germline values: CDR1 SEHNR, CDR2 FQNEAQ (reference sequence). The CDR3 DNA follows: TGTGCCAGCAGCTTACCCACGGGGCTAGGCACTGAAGCTTTCTTT. Translation gives CASSLPTGLGTEAFF.

As concerns this clonotype: This may arise from a read error, as a much more abundant clone is one base away. The chain joins TRBV6-1 to TRBJ2-7; TRBD2 matches 11 bases. CDR1 and CDR2 (germline): MNHNS, SASEGT. The CDR3 length is 17 residues. Here the CDR3 reads CACSGQRLAGSSYEQYF. CDR3 bases: TGTGCCTGCAGTGGACAACGACTAGCGGGGAGCTCCTACGAGCAGTACTTC.

This clonotype was seen more than once but under ten times. V usage is TRBV7-6 and J usage is TRBJ2-3; no clear D. Germline V lookup: CDR1 SGHVS, CDR2 FNYEAQ. The ends were cut back, 5 bases at V and 0 bases at J, with 12 bases in the middle. This CDR3 has 15 residues. CDR3: CASSLQAASTDTQYF. DNA for the CDR3: TGTGCCAGCAGCCTACAAGCAGCTAGCACAGATACGCAGTATTTT. The whole variable domain, remainder taken from reference TRBV7-6 and TRBJ2-3, is GAGVSQSPRYKVTKRGQDVALRCDPISGHVSLYWYRQALGQGPEFLTYFNYEAQQDKSGLPNDRFSAERPEGSISTLTIQRTEQRDSAMYRCASSLQAASTDTQYFGPGTRLTVL.

The chain carries TRBV12-3 or TRBV12-4 and TRBJ1-6; D is possibly TRBD1 (6 bases). The V end was cut by 5 bases, the J end by 5 bases, with 10 bases between. The CDR3 length is 14 residues. Here the CDR3 DNA reads TGTGCCAGCAGTGGGACATTAAATAATTCACCCCTCCACTTT. Its protein product is CASSGTLNNSPLHF.

This clonotype is a singleton in its sample. The rearrangement joins TRBV7-2 to TRBJ2-7; the match to TRBD1 covers 10 bases. The CDR3 loop spans 15 amino acids. Germline-derived CDR1 and CDR2 are SGHTA and FQGNSA. Germline trimming cut 5 bases from V and 7 bases from J; bases unmatched to any gene: 11. The CDR3 region is CASSPRTGGSGEQYF. For the CDR3, the DNA is TGTGCCAGCAGCCCCCGGACAGGGGGTAGTGGAGAGCAGTACTTC.

The chain is built from TRBV3-1 and TRBJ1-2; TRBD1 might be the D (6 bases). Trimming cost V 2 bases and J 3 bases, with 16 bases left between them. The V gene's germline CDR1 is LGHDT and CDR2 YNNKEL (reference sequence). CDR3 length equals 16 residues. This CDR3 is CASSQYRDTWDYGYTF. CDR3 bases: TGTGCCAGCAGCCAATACCGGGACACTTGGGACTATGGCTACACCTTC.

The CDR3, as DNA: TGCAGCGTTGTTTCGTTGAACACTGAAGCTTTCTTT. It is translated as CSVVSLNTEAFF. The chain is built from TRBV29-1 and TRBJ1-1, with D unclear. The CDR3 contains 12 residues. Germline CDR1 SQVTM, CDR2 ANQGSEA. V was clipped by 4 bases and J by 0 bases, with 6 bases between them.